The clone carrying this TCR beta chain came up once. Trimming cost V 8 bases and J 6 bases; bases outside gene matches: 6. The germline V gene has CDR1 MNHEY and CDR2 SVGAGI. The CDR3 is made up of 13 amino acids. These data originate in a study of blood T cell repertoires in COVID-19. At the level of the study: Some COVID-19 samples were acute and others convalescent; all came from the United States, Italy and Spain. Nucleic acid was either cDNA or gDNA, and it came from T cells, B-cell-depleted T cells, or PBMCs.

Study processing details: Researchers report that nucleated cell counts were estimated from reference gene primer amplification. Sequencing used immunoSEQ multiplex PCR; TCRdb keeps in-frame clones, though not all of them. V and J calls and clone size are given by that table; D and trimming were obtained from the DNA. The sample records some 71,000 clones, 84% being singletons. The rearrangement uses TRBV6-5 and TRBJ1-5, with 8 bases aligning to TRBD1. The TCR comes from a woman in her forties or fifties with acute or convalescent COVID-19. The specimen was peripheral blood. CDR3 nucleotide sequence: TGTGCCAGCCAGGACAGGGTATTTCAGCCCCAGCATTTT. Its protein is CASQDRVFQPQHF.